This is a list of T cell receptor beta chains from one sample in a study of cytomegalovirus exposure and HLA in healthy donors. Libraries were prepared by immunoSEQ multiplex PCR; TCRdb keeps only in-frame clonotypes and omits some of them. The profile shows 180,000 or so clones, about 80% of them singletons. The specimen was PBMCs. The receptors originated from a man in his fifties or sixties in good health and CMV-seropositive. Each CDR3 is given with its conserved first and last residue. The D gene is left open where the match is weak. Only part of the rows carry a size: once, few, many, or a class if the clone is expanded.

cdr3_aa: CASSETLTSGGTLGETQYF
cdr3_nt: TGTGCCAGCAGTGAAACGTTGACTAGCGGGGGTACCTTGGGAGAGACCCAGTACTTC
d_call: TRBD2
j_call: TRBJ2-5
clone_size: few
v_call: TRBV6-1

cdr3_aa: CSASKSEKLFF
cdr3_nt: TGCAGTGCTAGCAAGAGCGAAAAACTGTTTTTT
d_call: NA
j_call: TRBJ1-4
clone_size: NA
v_call: TRBV20-1

cdr3_aa: CASSPGDRVSGNTIYF
cdr3_nt: TGCGCCAGCAGCCCGGGGGACAGGGTATCTGGAAACACCATATATTTT
d_call: TRBD1
j_call: TRBJ1-3
clone_size: few
v_call: TRBV5-1

cdr3_aa: CASGSQETQYF
cdr3_nt: TGTGCCTCGGGTTCACAAGAGACCCAGTACTTC
d_call: NA
j_call: TRBJ2-5
clone_size: NA
v_call: TRBV7-7

cdr3_aa: CASSADSPRTGYTF
cdr3_nt: TGTGCCAGCAGTGCCGATAGCCCAAGAACTGGCTACACCTTC
d_call: NA
j_call: TRBJ1-2
clone_size: NA
v_call: TRBV2

cdr3_aa: CASSLGTGGFTGELFF
cdr3_nt: TGTGCCAGCAGCTTGGGGACAGGGGGGTTTACCGGGGAGCTGTTTTTT
d_call: TRBD1
j_call: TRBJ2-2
clone_size: NA
v_call: TRBV5-4

cdr3_aa: CASSSWGQSTDTQYF
cdr3_nt: TGTGCCAGCAGTTCTTGGGGACAGAGCACAGATACGCAGTATTTT
d_call: TRBD1
j_call: TRBJ2-3
clone_size: NA
v_call: TRBV27

cdr3_aa: CSVEEGGWMNTEAFF
cdr3_nt: TGCAGCGTTGAGGAGGGTGGTTGGATGAACACTGAAGCTTTCTTT
d_call: NA
j_call: TRBJ1-1
clone_size: NA
v_call: TRBV29-1

cdr3_aa: CASSFGGAQGETQYF
cdr3_nt: TGTGCCAGCAGCTTTGGGGGGGCGCAGGGGGAGACCCAGTACTTC
d_call: NA
j_call: TRBJ2-5
clone_size: NA
v_call: TRBV5-4

cdr3_aa: CASSSGTGVMNTEAFF
cdr3_nt: TGTGCCAGCAGCTCCGGGACAGGGGTTATGAACACTGAAGCTTTCTTT
d_call: TRBD1
j_call: TRBJ1-1
clone_size: NA
v_call: TRBV28

cdr3_aa: CASRPDRVSEQFF
cdr3_nt: TGTGCCAGCAGACCGGACAGGGTTAGTGAGCAGTTCTTC
d_call: TRBD1
j_call: TRBJ2-1
clone_size: NA
v_call: TRBV11-2

cdr3_aa: CASRSWEGPNTEAFF
cdr3_nt: TGTGCCAGCAGGTCTTGGGAGGGGCCGAACACTGAAGCTTTCTTT
d_call: NA
j_call: TRBJ1-1
clone_size: NA
v_call: TRBV5-5

cdr3_aa: CASGAGTGGNQPQHF
cdr3_nt: TGTGCCAGCGGCGCCGGGACAGGGGGCAATCAGCCCCAGCATTTT
d_call: TRBD1
j_call: TRBJ1-5
clone_size: NA
v_call: TRBV7-2

cdr3_aa: CASSLRAGDNEQFF
cdr3_nt: TGTGCCAGCAGCTTAAGAGCGGGGGACAATGAGCAGTTCTTC
d_call: TRBD2
j_call: TRBJ2-1
clone_size: NA
v_call: TRBV7-3

cdr3_aa: CASRRGLDTEAFF
cdr3_nt: TGTGCCAGCAGGAGGGGGCTTGACACTGAAGCTTTCTTT
d_call: TRBD1
j_call: TRBJ1-1
clone_size: NA
v_call: TRBV10-3

cdr3_aa: CASRLGTGREKLFF
cdr3_nt: TGTGCCAGCAGGCTCGGGACAGGGAGAGAAAAACTGTTTTTT
d_call: TRBD1
j_call: TRBJ1-4
clone_size: NA
v_call: TRBV2

cdr3_aa: CASSSAGTGVLSEQYF
cdr3_nt: TGTGCCAGCAGTTCTGCTGGGACAGGGGTTCTGAGCGAGCAGTACTTC
d_call: TRBD1
j_call: TRBJ2-7
clone_size: NA
v_call: TRBV27

cdr3_aa: CASSVGEGNEQYF
cdr3_nt: TGCGCCAGCAGCGTGGGAGAGGGCAACGAGCAGTACTTC
d_call: NA
j_call: TRBJ2-7
clone_size: NA
v_call: TRBV5-1

cdr3_aa: CASSPIWDRSTDTQYF
cdr3_nt: TGTGCCAGCTCACCAATTTGGGACAGGAGCACAGATACGCAGTATTTT
d_call: TRBD1
j_call: TRBJ2-3
clone_size: NA
v_call: TRBV18

cdr3_aa: CASSPQTAGNRELFF
cdr3_nt: TGTGCCAGCAGCCCACAGACGGCCGGGAACCGGGAGCTGTTTTTT
d_call: NA
j_call: TRBJ2-2
clone_size: NA
v_call: TRBV7-6

cdr3_aa: CASSEGRRGRKYNEQFF
cdr3_nt: TGCGCCAGCAGTGAGGGACGCAGGGGGCGAAAGTACAATGAGCAGTTCTTC
d_call: TRBD1
j_call: TRBJ2-1
clone_size: NA
v_call: TRBV10-1

cdr3_aa: CASSGTGLGEKLFF
cdr3_nt: TGTGCCAGCAGCGGGACAGGCCTAGGAGAAAAACTGTTTTTT
d_call: TRBD1
j_call: TRBJ1-4
clone_size: NA
v_call: TRBV9

cdr3_aa: CASSQGYLAGRRDTGELFF
cdr3_nt: TGCGCCAGCAGCCAAGGTTACCTAGCGGGGAGGAGAGACACCGGGGAGCTGTTTTTT
d_call: TRBD2
j_call: TRBJ2-2
clone_size: NA
v_call: TRBV4-1